These 7 T cell receptor beta chains share one sample of origin, sequenced in a study of blood T cell repertoires in COVID-19. Some clones are missing from TCRdb's copy, which holds only in-frame ones; the method was immunoSEQ multiplex PCR. The table records several thousand clones, around 85% of them present only once. The specimen sequenced was peripheral blood. All receptors come from a human donor in a cohort sampled during active COVID-19.

V is TRBV19 and J is TRBJ2-5, with D possibly being TRBD1 (6 bases). The CDR3 loop spans 15 amino acids. Germline assignment: CDR1 LNHDA and CDR2 SQIVND (reference sequence). The V end lost 5 bases, the J end lost 3 bases, and 16 bases lay between the germline ends. The CDR3 region is CASSPTGGSKETQYF. CDR3 nucleotide sequence: TGTGCCAGTAGTCCGACAGGAGGCTCGAAAGAGACCCAGTACTTC.

The J gene is TRBJ1-5, the V gene TRBV12-3 or TRBV12-4, with D perhaps TRBD1 (6 bases). V lost 6 bases and J lost 3, with 9 bases in between. This CDR3 comprises 13 residues. CDR3 nucleotide sequence: TGTGCCAGCAGAAGACAGGACAATCAGCCCCAGCATTTT. Translating it yields CASRRQDNQPQHF.

This chain connects TRBV28 to TRBJ2-1; 7 positions match TRBD2. This CDR3 is 16 amino acids long. Germline-derived CDR1 and CDR2 are MDHEN and SYDVKM. V gave up 2 bases and J gave up 1 base; unmatched junction bases: 5. The CDR3 here is CASSLLAVPSYNEQFF. CDR3 nucleotides: TGTGCCAGCAGTTTACTAGCGGTTCCTTCCTACAATGAGCAGTTCTTC.

The chain couples TRBV28 to TRBJ1-1; TRBD1 is a possible D gene (5 bases). CDR1 MDHEN and CDR2 SYDVKM come from the germline V gene. The germline V and J ends were trimmed by 2 bases and 7 bases, with 11 bases remaining between them. The CDR3 extends over 13 amino acids. CDR3 sequence reads: CASSLRGGYEAFF. For the CDR3, the DNA is TGTGCCAGCAGTTTAAGGGGCGGTTATGAAGCTTTCTTT.

The chain is built from TRBV4-3 and TRBJ2-7; TRBD2 aligns across 13 bases. The CDR3 is 17 residues long. Germline loops: CDR1 LGHNA, CDR2 YSLEER. V lost 0 bases to trimming and J lost 7 bases; unmatched junction nucleotides: 9. The CDR3 DNA follows: TGCGCCAGCAGCCAAGATAAGGGACTAGCGGGACTCCGTGAGCAGTACTTC. Translated, it gives CASSQDKGLAGLREQYF.

V and J are TRBV28 and TRBJ2-7; 9 nucleotides line up with TRBD1. The CDR3 runs to 14 residues. The junction had 7 bases not matched to a gene; V was cut back by 3 bases and J by 7 bases. Germline CDR1 is MDHEN and CDR2 is SYDVKM. In DNA form, the CDR3 reads TGTGCCAGCAGTTTCTTCGGACAGGGGACAGAGCAGTACTTC. This gives the protein CASSFFGQGTEQYF.

The chain couples TRBV6-6 to TRBJ2-3, with 8 bases matching TRBD2. CDR1 MNHNY and CDR2 SVGAGI come from the germline V gene (reference sequence). V gave up 1 base and J gave up 0 bases; unmatched junction bases: 3. The CDR3 runs to 16 residues. The CDR3 coding sequence is TGTGCCAGCAGTTACTGGCTAGCGGGTAGCACAGATACGCAGTATTTT. Its translation: CASSYWLAGSTDTQYF.